Below, 5 T cell receptor beta chains from the same sample are listed, as sequenced in a study of CD8+ T cells in alopecia areata. Treatment specified: oral pan-JAK inhibitor, 5-10 mg twice daily. cDNA reverse transcribed from extracted RNA served as the sequencing template. The repertoire was sequenced with immunoSEQ multiplex PCR; TCRdb's copy has only in-frame clones and lacks some. The profile shows about 270,000 clones, roughly 63% of them singletons. Sequenced here: CD4+ T cells sorted from blood, sampled at week 52, from a patient treated with tofacitinib. The receptor set was obtained from a human donor with alopecia areata.

A single count supports this clone. The gene calls are TRBV30 and TRBJ1-6, with a tentative D call TRBD1 (5 bases). The CDR3 spans 15 residues. Germline CDR1 is GTSNPN and CDR2 is SVGIG (reference sequence). The ends were cut back, 5 bases at V and 0 bases at J, with 11 bases in the middle. The CDR3 loop reads CAWQGLSSYNSPLHF. The CDR3 nucleotides read TGTGCCTGGCAGGGTCTAAGCTCCTATAATTCACCCCTCCACTTT.

This clone has only a few counts. The chain uses TRBV29-1 and TRBJ1-1, with D hard to call. The germline gives CDR1 SQVTM, CDR2 ANQGSEA. This CDR3 comprises 12 residues. V lost 6 bases, J lost 11 bases, and 19 bases lay in between. The CDR3 nucleotides read TGCAGCGTGGCGAGAGCCTTGAGGGAGGCTTTCTTT. Encoded protein: CSVARALREAFF.

The rearrangement links TRBV7-9 to TRBJ2-5; a possible D gene is TRBD1 (7 bases). V was trimmed by 5 bases and J by 0 bases, leaving 16 bases between them. This CDR3 spans 16 amino acids. Germline V gene data show CDR1 as SEHNR and CDR2 as FQNEAQ (reference sequence). CDR3 bases: TGTGCCAGCAGCGCCCGAGGAGGGGGCGACCAAGAGACCCAGTACTTC. Amino acids: CASSARGGGDQETQYF.

CDR3 sequence (DNA): TGTGCCAGCAGCGGGGACATGAACACTGAAGCTTTCTTT. This encodes CASSGDMNTEAFF. This chain links TRBV7-3 with TRBJ1-1, with TRBD1 as a possible D gene (6 bases). The CDR3 has 13 residues. CDR1 and CDR2 from the germline V gene are SGHTA and FQGTGA. The V and J ends lost 5 bases and 0 bases respectively, with 7 bases between them.

The chain joins TRBV5-4 to TRBJ1-2; D is uncertain. This CDR3 has 12 amino acids. CDR1 is SGHNT and CDR2 is YYREEE in the germline V gene (reference sequence). Trimming took off 0 bases at V and 6 bases at J, with 6 bases between the two ends. CDR3 sequence (DNA): TGTGCCAGCAGCTTGGTTCAGGATGGCTACACCTTC. As protein: CASSLVQDGYTF.